One and the same sample provided the 23 T cell receptor beta chains below, sequenced in a study of siplizumab effects on memory and regulatory T cells. Sequenced by immunoSEQ multiplex PCR; TCRdb stores in-frame clones only, minus some. Here the sample spans more than 85,000 clones, around 92% being singletons. Sequencing was performed on Tregs sorted from blood. Receptors were obtained from a human donor in good health.

This clone came up once. This chain connects TRBV10-3 to TRBJ2-7; D perhaps matches TRBD2 (6 bases). Per the germline V gene, CDR1 is ENHRY and CDR2 is SYGVKD. Deletions cut 2 bases from V and 3 bases from J, with 17 bases between. This CDR3 region has 16 residues. The CDR3 DNA reads TGTGCCATCAGTGAGGTGGGACTCACCGATGGCTACGAGCAGTACTTC. Its protein is CAISEVGLTDGYEQYF.

The chain joins TRBV7-9 to TRBJ1-2; D is perhaps TRBD1 (5 bases). Trimming shortened V by 4 bases and J by 7 bases, and 13 bases separated the two germline ends. The CDR3 loop spans 13 amino acids. CDR1 is SEHNR, CDR2 FQNEAQ, per germline (reference sequence). The CDR3 is CASSSTAAVGYTF. DNA of the CDR3: TGTGCCAGCAGCTCGACAGCCGCCGTTGGCTACACCTTC.

This chain links TRBV27 with TRBJ2-3, with 9 bases aligning to TRBD2. V was clipped by 6 bases and J by 9 bases; unmatched bases: 13. This CDR3 comprises 15 residues. From germline, CDR1 is MNHEY and CDR2 SMNVEV (reference sequence). The CDR3 is CASSPWGAGGSTQYF. The CDR3 DNA is TGTGCCAGCAGCCCCTGGGGAGCGGGAGGTTCGACGCAGTATTTT.

This chain uses TRBV6-5 with TRBJ2-7; perhaps TRBD1 as D (6 bases). Germline V lookup: CDR1 MNHEY, CDR2 SVGAGI. Trimming left V 0 bases short and J 7 bases short, with 13 bases between. CDR3 length equals 14 residues. CDR3 nucleotides: TGTGCCAGCAGTTACTCGGTAGGGGGTTGGGAGCAGTACTTC. Protein sequence: CASSYSVGGWEQYF.

This chain connects TRBV6-5 to TRBJ1-1; TRBD1 aligns across 8 bases. This CDR3 contains 15 residues. Germline V gene data show CDR1 as MNHEY and CDR2 as SVGAGI. Unmatched junction bases numbered 5, after V lost 5 bases and J lost 0 bases. DNA for the CDR3: TGTGCCAGCAGTGGGACAGGAGTCATGAACACTGAAGCTTTCTTT. It encodes CASSGTGVMNTEAFF.

The rearrangement uses TRBV6-6 and TRBJ1-5, with 8 bases fitting TRBD1. Germline CDR1 is MNHNY and CDR2 is SVGAGI (reference sequence). The length of the CDR3 is 15 residues. Trimming removed 2 bases from V and 6 bases from J; junction bases left unmatched: 6. The CDR3 nucleotides read TGTGCCAGCAGTTACCAACCCAGGGGGCTTCAGCCCCAGCATTTT. Amino acids: CASSYQPRGLQPQHF.

J is TRBJ2-5 and V is TRBV7-8; 10 nucleotides line up with TRBD2. The trim removed 5 bases at V and 4 bases at J, leaving 16 bases unmatched. The CDR3 extends over 18 amino acids. Germline CDR1 and CDR2: SGHVS and FQNEAQ. CDR3 nucleotides: TGTGCCAGCAGCCGCGGAGAGCGGGGGGGCCAGAGTTTAGAGACCCAGTACTTC. This encodes CASSRGERGGQSLETQYF.

The chain is built from TRBV5-1 and TRBJ2-3, with 7 bases fitting TRBD2. V was pared by 9 bases and J by 3 bases, with 16 bases of the junction left unmatched. Germline assignment: CDR1 SGHRS and CDR2 YFSETQ. There are 16 residues in the CDR3. The CDR3 coding sequence is TGCGCCACCTCATTCATGGCGGGAGCAAATACAGATACGCAGTATTTT. Translation: CATSFMAGANTDTQYF.

The rearrangement links TRBV6-5 to TRBJ1-2; 9 positions match TRBD1. CDR1 and CDR2 from the germline V gene are MNHEY and SVGAGI. This CDR3 spans 14 amino acids. J gave up 7 bases and V 4 bases, and 7 bases lay outside the gene matches. In DNA form, the CDR3 reads TGTGCCAGCAGTTTACAGGGGGCTAAGGTTGGCTACACCTTC. Protein sequence: CASSLQGAKVGYTF.

The chain links TRBV5-5 to TRBJ1-5; D call uncertain. The germline gives CDR1 SGHKS, CDR2 YYEKEE (reference sequence). The CDR3 totals 17 residues. Trimming took off 0 bases at V and 0 bases at J, with 13 bases between the two ends. CDR3 sequence (DNA): TGTGCCAGCAGCTTGGACGACGGATTTTATAGCAATCAGCCCCAGCATTTT. This sequence encodes CASSLDDGFYSNQPQHF.

V is TRBV6-6 and J is TRBJ2-7; a weak D match, TRBD2 (6 bases). This CDR3 comprises 16 residues. The germline V gene encodes CDR1 MNHNY and CDR2 SVGAGI (reference sequence). V gave up 4 bases and J gave up 5 bases, with 21 bases separating them. This CDR3 reads CASSSSHMSGFNEQYF. CDR3 bases: TGTGCCAGCAGTTCGTCCCATATGAGCGGGTTCAACGAGCAGTACTTC.

CDR3 DNA: TGTGCCAGCTCAGTGATGGGGGGCACTGAAGCTTTCTTT. It is translated as CASSVMGGTEAFF. V is TRBV18 and J is TRBJ1-1; possibly TRBD1 for D (5 bases). V was clipped by 5 bases and J by 4 bases, with 11 bases between them. This CDR3 is built from 13 residues. Looked up from germline, CDR1 is KGHSH and CDR2 is LQKENI.

The chain links TRBV25-1 to TRBJ1-4; perhaps TRBD1 as D (5 bases). Trimming cost V 4 bases and J 6 bases, with 12 bases left between them. CDR1 and CDR2 (germline): MGHDK, SYGVNS. The CDR3 covers 14 residues. The CDR3 protein is CASSGRGWYEKLFF. The DNA of the CDR3 is TGTGCCAGCAGTGGAAGGGGTTGGTATGAAAAACTGTTTTTT.

This chain connects TRBV30 to TRBJ1-1; D gene ambiguous. The CDR3 has 13 amino acids. The V gene's germline CDR1 is GTSNPN and CDR2 SVGIG (reference sequence). V lost 2 bases and J lost 3, with 10 bases in between. The CDR3 reads CAWSRGGYTEAFF. The CDR3 bases are TGTGCCTGGAGTCGAGGAGGGTACACTGAAGCTTTCTTT.

V and J are TRBV5-1 and TRBJ1-3; a weak D match, TRBD1 (5 bases). This CDR3 is 18 amino acids long. The germline V and J ends were trimmed by 1 base and 0 bases, with 17 bases remaining between them. Germline V lookup: CDR1 SGHRS, CDR2 YFSETQ. The DNA for the CDR3 is TGCGCCAGCAGCTTGTACAGGAGAGGGGTGAGCTCTGGAAACACCATATATTTT. The encoded protein is CASSLYRRGVSSGNTIYF.

The chain combines TRBV5-8 with TRBJ2-5, with D maybe TRBD1 (6 bases). Germline CDR1 is SGHTS and CDR2 is YDEGEE. Trimming pared 2 bases from V and 1 base from J, leaving 9 bases between. This CDR3 is 14 amino acids long. DNA of the CDR3: TGTGCCAGCAGCTTATCAGGGGTCCAAGAGACCCAGTACTTC. It encodes CASSLSGVQETQYF.

A few counts support this clone. The V gene is TRBV4-1, the J gene TRBJ1-4; D uncertain. Germline CDR1 reads MGHRA; CDR2 reads YSYEKL. This CDR3 comprises 15 residues. Trimming took 3 bases from V and 10 from J, leaving 18 bases between them. CDR3 coding DNA: TGCGCCAGCAGCCAGGGTCAAGGCCCCCGAGGAAAACTGTTTTTT. This sequence encodes CASSQGQGPRGKLFF.

The chain is built from TRBV7-3 and TRBJ2-6; no clear D gene. Germline assignment: CDR1 SGHTA and CDR2 FQGTGA. Trimming left V 3 bases short and J 2 bases short, with 8 bases between. This CDR3 has 15 amino acids. CDR3 in amino acids: CASSFDGAGANVLTF. The CDR3 DNA is TGTGCCAGCAGCTTCGATGGTGCTGGGGCCAACGTCCTGACTTTC.

The chain uses TRBV19 and TRBJ1-4; 7 bases are shared with TRBD1. The CDR3 has 14 residues. CDR1 is LNHDA, CDR2 SQIVND, per germline (reference sequence). Germline trimming cut 6 bases from V and 2 bases from J; bases unmatched to any gene: 3. The CDR3 region has the DNA TGTGCCAGTAGATGGACAGGCACTAATGAAAAACTGTTTTTT. Encoded protein: CASRWTGTNEKLFF.

This clone was seen once. V usage is TRBV9 and J usage is TRBJ2-7, with 8 bases that match TRBD2. Trimming took 4 bases from V and 5 from J; bases not matched to a gene: 11. There are 15 residues in the CDR3. Germline V gene lookup returns CDR1 SGDLS and CDR2 YYNGEE. CDR3 sequence reads: CASSSRGGLAHEQYF. Here the CDR3 DNA reads TGTGCCAGCAGCTCCCGGGGGGGACTTGCCCACGAGCAGTACTTC. Based on the CDR3 plus reference TRBV9 and TRBJ2-7, the full variable domain is DSGVTQTPKHLITATGQRVTLRCSPRSGDLSVYWYQQSLDQGLQFLIQYYNGEERAKGNILERFSAQQFPDLHSELNLSSLELGDSALYFCASSSRGGLAHEQYFGPGTRLTVT.

The J gene is TRBJ1-1, the V gene TRBV28; 9 bases map to TRBD1. CDR3 size: 15 residues. Germline V gene sequence: CDR1 MDHEN, CDR2 SYDVKM. The V segment lost 7 bases and the J segment 7 bases; nucleotides outside the gene matches: 13. CDR3 DNA: TGTGCCAGCATACTATCCGGGACAGGGACAAGTGAAGCTTTCTTT. It specifies CASILSGTGTSEAFF. Using reference TRBV28 and TRBJ1-1 for the parts outside the CDR3, the full variable domain is DVKVTQSSRYLVKRTGEKVFLECVQDMDHENMFWYRQDPGLGLRLIYFSYDVKMKEKGDIPEGYSVSREKKERFSLILESASTNQTSMYLCASILSGTGTSEAFFGQGTRLTVV.

The chain combines TRBV5-1 with TRBJ2-1; 11 bases fit TRBD2. CDR1 is SGHRS and CDR2 is YFSETQ in the germline V gene. The CDR3 loop spans 15 amino acids. V lost 4 bases to trimming and J lost 2 bases; unmatched junction nucleotides: 2. In DNA, the CDR3 is TGCGCCAGCAGCCAGACTAGCGGGGCCTACAATGAGCAGTTCTTC. Its translation: CASSQTSGAYNEQFF.

The chain employs TRBV7-9 and TRBJ2-5; TRBD2 might be the D (6 bases). This CDR3 is 13 amino acids long. The germline V gene has CDR1 SEHNR and CDR2 FQNEAQ (reference sequence). Trimming cost V 5 bases and J 5 bases, with 12 bases left between them. The CDR3 here is CASSHSGPETQYF. CDR3 nucleotide sequence: TGTGCCAGCAGCCATAGCGGTCCGGAGACCCAGTACTTC.